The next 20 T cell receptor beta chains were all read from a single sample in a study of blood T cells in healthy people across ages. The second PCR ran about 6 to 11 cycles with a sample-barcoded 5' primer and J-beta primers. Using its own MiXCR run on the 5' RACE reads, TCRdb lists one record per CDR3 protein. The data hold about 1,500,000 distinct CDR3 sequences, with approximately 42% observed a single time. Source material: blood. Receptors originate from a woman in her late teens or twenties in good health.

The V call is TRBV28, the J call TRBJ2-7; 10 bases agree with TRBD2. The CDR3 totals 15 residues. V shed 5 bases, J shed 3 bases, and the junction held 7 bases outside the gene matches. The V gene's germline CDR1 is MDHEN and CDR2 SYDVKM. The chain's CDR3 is CASSPLAGVYYEQYF. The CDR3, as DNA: TGTGCCAGCAGTCCCCTAGCGGGAGTCTACTACGAGCAGTACTTC. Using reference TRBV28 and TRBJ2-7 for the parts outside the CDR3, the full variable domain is DVKVTQSSRYLVKRTGEKVFLECVQDMDHENMFWYRQDPGLGLRLIYFSYDVKMKEKGDIPEGYSVSREKKERFSLILESASTNQTSMYLCASSPLAGVYYEQYFGPGTRLTVT.

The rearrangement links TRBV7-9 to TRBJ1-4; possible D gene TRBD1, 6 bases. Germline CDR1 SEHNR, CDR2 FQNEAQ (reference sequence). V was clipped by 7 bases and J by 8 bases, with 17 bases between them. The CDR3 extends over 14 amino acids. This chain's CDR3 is CASTRGTSLEKLFF. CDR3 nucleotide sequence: TGTGCCAGCACCAGGGGAACATCTCTCGAAAAACTGTTTTTT.

CDR3 DNA sequence: TGTGCCAGCAGCCCCTCAGGGTCCACTGAAGCTTTCTTT. This translates into CASSPSGSTEAFF. This chain links TRBV11-2 with TRBJ1-1; perhaps TRBD1 as D (5 bases). V was cut by 5 bases and J by 4 bases, with 11 bases left in between. The CDR3 is 13 amino acids. The germline gives CDR1 SGHAT, CDR2 FQNNGV.

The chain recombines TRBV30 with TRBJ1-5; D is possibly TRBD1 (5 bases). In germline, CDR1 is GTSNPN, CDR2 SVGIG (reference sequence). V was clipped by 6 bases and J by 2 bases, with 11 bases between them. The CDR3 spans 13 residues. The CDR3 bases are TGTGCCTGTCAGGGAGTGGGCAATCAGCCCCAGCATTTT. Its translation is CACQGVGNQPQHF.

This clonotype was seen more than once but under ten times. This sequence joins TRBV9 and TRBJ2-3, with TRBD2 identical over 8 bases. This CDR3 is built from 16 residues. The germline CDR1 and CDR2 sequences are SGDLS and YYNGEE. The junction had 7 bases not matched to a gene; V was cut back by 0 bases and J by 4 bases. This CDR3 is CASSVGIAGMADTQYF. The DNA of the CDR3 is TGTGCCAGCAGCGTAGGAATAGCGGGAATGGCAGATACGCAGTATTTT.

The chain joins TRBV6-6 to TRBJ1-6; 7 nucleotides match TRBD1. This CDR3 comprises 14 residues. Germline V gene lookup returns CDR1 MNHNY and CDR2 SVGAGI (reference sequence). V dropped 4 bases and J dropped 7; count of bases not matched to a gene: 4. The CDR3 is CASSSDRSNSPLHF. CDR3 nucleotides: TGTGCCAGCAGTTCGGACAGGAGCAATTCACCCCTCCACTTT.

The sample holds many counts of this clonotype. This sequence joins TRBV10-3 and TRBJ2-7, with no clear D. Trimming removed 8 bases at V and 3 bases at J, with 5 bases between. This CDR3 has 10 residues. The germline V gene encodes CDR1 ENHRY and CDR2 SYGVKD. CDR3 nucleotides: TGTGCCATCGGGGACTACGAGCAGTACTTC. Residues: CAIGDYEQYF.

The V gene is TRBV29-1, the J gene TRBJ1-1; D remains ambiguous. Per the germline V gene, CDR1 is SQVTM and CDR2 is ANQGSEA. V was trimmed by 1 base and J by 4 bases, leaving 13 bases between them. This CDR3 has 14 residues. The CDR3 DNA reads TGCAGCGTTGAAGGCAGAACCGCGGGCACTGAAGCTTTCTTT. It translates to CSVEGRTAGTEAFF.

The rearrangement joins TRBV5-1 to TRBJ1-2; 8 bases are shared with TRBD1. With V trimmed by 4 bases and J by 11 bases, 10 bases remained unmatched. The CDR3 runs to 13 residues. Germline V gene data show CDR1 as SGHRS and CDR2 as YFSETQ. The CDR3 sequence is CASSVGQGGQYTF. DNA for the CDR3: TGCGCCAGCAGCGTAGGACAGGGAGGCCAGTACACCTTC.

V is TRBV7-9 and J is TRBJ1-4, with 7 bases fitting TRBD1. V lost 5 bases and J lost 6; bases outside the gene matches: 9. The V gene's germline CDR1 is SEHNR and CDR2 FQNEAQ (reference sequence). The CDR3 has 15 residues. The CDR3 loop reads CASSADGTVHEKLFF. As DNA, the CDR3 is TGTGCCAGCAGCGCAGACGGGACAGTCCATGAAAAACTGTTTTTT.

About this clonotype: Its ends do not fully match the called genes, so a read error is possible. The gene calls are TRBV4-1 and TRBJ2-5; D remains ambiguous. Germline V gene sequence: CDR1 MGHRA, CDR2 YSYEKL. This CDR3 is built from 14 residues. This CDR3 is CASSQDPGPETRYF. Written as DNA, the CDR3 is TGCGCCAGCAGCCAAGACCCAGGACCAGAGACCCGGTACTTC.

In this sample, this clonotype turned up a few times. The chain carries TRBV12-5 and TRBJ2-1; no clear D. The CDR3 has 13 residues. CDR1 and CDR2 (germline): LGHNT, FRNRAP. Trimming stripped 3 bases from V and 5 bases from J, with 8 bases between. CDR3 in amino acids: CASGFSRHNEQFF. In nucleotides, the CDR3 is TGTGCTAGTGGTTTTTCTCGGCACAATGAGCAGTTCTTC.

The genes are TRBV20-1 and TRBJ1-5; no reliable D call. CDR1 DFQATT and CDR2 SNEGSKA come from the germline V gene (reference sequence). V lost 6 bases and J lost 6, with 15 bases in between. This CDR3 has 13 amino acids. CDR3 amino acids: CSAWVGTVQPQHF. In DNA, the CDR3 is TGCAGTGCCTGGGTAGGTACAGTTCAGCCCCAGCATTTT.

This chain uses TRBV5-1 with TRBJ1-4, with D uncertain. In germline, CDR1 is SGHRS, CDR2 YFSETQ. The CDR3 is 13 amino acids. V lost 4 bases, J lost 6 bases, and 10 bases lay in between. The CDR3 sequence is CASSRSDDEKLFF. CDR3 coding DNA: TGCGCCAGCAGCAGATCGGACGATGAAAAACTGTTTTTT. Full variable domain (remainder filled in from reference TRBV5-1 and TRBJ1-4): KAGVTQTPRYLIKTRGQQVTLSCSPISGHRSVSWYQQTPGQGLQFLFEYFSETQRNKGNFPGRFSGRQFSNSRSEMNVSTLELGDSALYLCASSRSDDEKLFFGSGTQLSVL.

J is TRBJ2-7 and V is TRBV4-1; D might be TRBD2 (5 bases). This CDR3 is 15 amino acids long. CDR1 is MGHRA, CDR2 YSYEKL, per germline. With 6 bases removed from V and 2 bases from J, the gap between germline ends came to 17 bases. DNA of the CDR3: TGCGCCAGCAGTGGAAGGAGTAGCGCGACCTACGAGCAGTACTTC. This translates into CASSGRSSATYEQYF.

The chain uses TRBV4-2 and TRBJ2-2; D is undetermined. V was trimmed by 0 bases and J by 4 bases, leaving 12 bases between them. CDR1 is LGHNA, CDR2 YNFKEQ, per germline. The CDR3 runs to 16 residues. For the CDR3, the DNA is TGTGCCAGCAGCCAAGACCAACGGCGATTCACCGGGGAGCTGTTTTTT. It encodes CASSQDQRRFTGELFF.

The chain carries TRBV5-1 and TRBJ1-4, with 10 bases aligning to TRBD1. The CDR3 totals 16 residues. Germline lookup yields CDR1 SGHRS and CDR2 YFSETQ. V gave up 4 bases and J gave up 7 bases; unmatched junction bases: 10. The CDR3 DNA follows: TGCGCCAGCAGCCCCACGACAGGGGGCCTTTCTGAAAAACTGTTTTTT. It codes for CASSPTTGGLSEKLFF.

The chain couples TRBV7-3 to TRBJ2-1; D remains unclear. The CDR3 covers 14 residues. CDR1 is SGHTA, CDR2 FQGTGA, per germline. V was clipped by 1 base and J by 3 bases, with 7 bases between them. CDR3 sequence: CASSLMGIYNEQFF. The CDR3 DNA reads TGTGCCAGCAGCTTAATGGGGATCTACAATGAGCAGTTCTTC.

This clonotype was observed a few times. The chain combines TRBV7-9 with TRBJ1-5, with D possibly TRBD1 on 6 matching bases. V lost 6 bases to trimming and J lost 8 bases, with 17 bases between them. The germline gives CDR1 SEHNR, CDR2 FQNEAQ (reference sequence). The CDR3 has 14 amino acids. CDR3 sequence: CASSRTDETEPQHF. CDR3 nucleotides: TGTGCCAGCAGTAGGACAGACGAAACGGAGCCCCAGCATTTT.

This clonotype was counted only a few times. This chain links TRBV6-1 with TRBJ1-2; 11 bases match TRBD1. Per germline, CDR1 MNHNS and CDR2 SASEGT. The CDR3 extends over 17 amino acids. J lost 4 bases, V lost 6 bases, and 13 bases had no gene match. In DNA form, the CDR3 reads TGTGCCAGCAGCCAGGACAGGGGGCTGATTCTAGGCTATGGCTACACCTTC. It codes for CASSQDRGLILGYGYTF.